This is a list of T cell receptor beta chains from one sample in a study of shared clonotypes between healthy human individuals. The data were produced by immunoSEQ multiplex PCR, yet TCRdb's version contains in-frame clones alone and is incomplete. The table shows approximately 500,000 clones, with roughly 80% occurring only once. What was sequenced was PBMCs. These receptors came from a woman in her forties in good health. Some clones in this sample may be carry-over from other donors' samples. The CDR3 runs from the conserved cysteine through the conserved F or W. D genes are given only for firm matches. Only part of the rows carry a size: once, few, many, or a class if the clone is expanded.

TRBJ2-5,.,TRBV29-1,.,CSVEDMNGETQYF,TGCAGCGTTGAGGATATGAACGGAGAGACCCAGTACTTC
TRBJ2-1,.,TRBV28,.,CASSLRGGSYNEQFF,TGTGCCAGCAGTCTCAGGGGGGGCTCCTACAATGAGCAGTTCTTC
TRBJ2-7,.,TRBV30,TRBD1,CAWRGGRGYYEQYF,TGTGCCTGGAGGGGCGGCAGGGGGTACTACGAGCAGTACTTC
TRBJ2-7,.,TRBV6-5,TRBD2,CASSRLAGAYEQYF,TGTGCCAGCAGCCGACTAGCGGGAGCCTACGAGCAGTACTTC
TRBJ2-2,.,TRBV27,.,CASSLSVNGELFF,TGTGCCAGCAGTCTAAGTGTGAACGGGGAGCTGTTTTTT
TRBJ2-5,many,TRBV30,TRBD2,CAWRGGLGLGETQYF,TGTGCCTGGAGGGGGGGACTAGGTTTGGGAGAGACCCAGTACTTC
TRBJ1-1,few,TRBV5-5,.,CASSPSEGTEAFF,TGTGCCAGCAGCCCGAGTGAGGGGACTGAAGCTTTCTTT
TRBJ1-2,.,TRBV5-4,.,CASSSVGGLANYGYTF,TGTGCCAGCAGCTCCGTGGGAGGCTTAGCTAACTATGGCTACACCTTC
TRBJ2-7,few,TRBV4-3,.,CASSQENLGVYEQYF,TGCGCCAGCAGCCAAGAGAACCTAGGGGTCTACGAGCAGTACTTC
TRBJ2-7,once,TRBV9,TRBD2,CASSATGTSGEQYF,TGTGCCAGCAGCGCGACCGGGACTAGCGGCGAGCAGTACTTC
TRBJ2-1,once,TRBV7-9,TRBD2,CASSLAISGFAYNEQFF,TGTGCCAGCAGCTTAGCGATTAGCGGGTTTGCCTACAATGAGCAGTTCTTC
TRBJ2-1,.,TRBV27,TRBD2,CASSFGTSGSSEQFF,TGTGCCAGCAGTTTTGGGACTAGCGGGAGCAGTGAGCAGTTCTTC
TRBJ2-3,few,TRBV9,.,CASRSGAGSTDTQYF,TGTGCCAGCAGGTCGGGGGCCGGCAGCACAGATACGCAGTATTTT
TRBJ2-5,.,TRBV18,.,CASSPTGRQETQYF,TGTGCCAGCTCACCTACGGGACGGCAAGAGACCCAGTACTTC
TRBJ2-3,.,TRBV19,.,CASSLGQSTDTQYF,TGTGCCAGTAGCCTTGGACAGAGCACAGATACGCAGTATTTT
TRBJ2-7,.,TRBV5-1,.,CASSSDVGPSYEQYF,TGCGCCAGCAGCTCAGACGTAGGTCCCTCCTACGAGCAGTACTTC
TRBJ2-2,once,TRBV7-2,.,CASSSRRNGELFF,TGTGCCAGCAGCTCCAGAAGGAACGGGGAGCTGTTTTTT
TRBJ1-1,few,TRBV7-3,.,CASSQTGGTEAFF,TGTGCCAGCAGCCAGACAGGTGGGACTGAAGCTTTCTTT
TRBJ2-3,.,TRBV7-2,TRBD2,CASSSQRGSTDTQYF,TGTGCCAGCAGCTCCCAGCGGGGGAGCACAGATACGCAGTATTTT